This TCR beta chain was captured by sequencing in a study of glioma-infiltrating T cells after dendritic cell vaccination (dated by TCRdb to the mid-2010s). Study-wide context: The cohort comprised 15 glioblastoma patients from Phase I and II dendritic cell vaccination trials, 9 newly diagnosed and 6 with recurrent disease. Between the early 2000s and the early 2010s, the patients were given dendritic cell vaccination pulsed with autologous tumor lysate. The vaccine was prepared from monocyte-derived dendritic cells that were cultured for 6 to 7 days with IL-4 and GM-CSF and then pulsed overnight with autologous tumor lysate. Three intradermal dendritic cell vaccine injections were administered to patients at biweekly intervals in the arm below the axilla. Deep sequencing of TCR beta CDR3 regions was used to quantify tumor-infiltrating lymphocyte content and compare tumor and blood repertoires in dendritic cell-vaccinated glioblastoma patients. Survival after dendritic cell vaccination was correlated with TCR sequencing metrics, such as TIL content and the overlap between tumor and blood repertoires. Study-wide findings and limitations: After dendritic cell vaccination, a higher estimated pretreatment TIL content predicted longer time to progression and overall survival. The cohort was small and heterogeneous, few patients had complete blood and tumor sets, and even fewer had initial-recurrent tumor pairs. TCR clonality showed no direct relationship with survival, which suggests that a diverse polyclonal response may matter. The three-group TCR overlap response model was characterized as speculative, and prospective validation of the model was stated to be required.

Using the immunoSEQ assay, TCRB CDR3 regions were amplified from approximately 2 micrograms of genomic DNA, or from all available DNA when less than that was on hand. The multiplex PCR relied on 60 forward primers for TCR V beta segments and 13 reverse primers for J beta segments. To estimate the number of reads per starting template, synthetic control templates were added to each sample at limiting dilution. Reads of 87 bp were generated by sequencing on the Illumina HiSeq System. The published analysis was carried out like this. PCR and sequencing errors were removed by a nearest neighbor algorithm that merged closely related sequences. TCR overlap was measured as the percentage of unique tumor TCR beta sequences also present in the same patient's peripheral blood. TCRdb carries this immuneACCESS record with in-frame sequences only. Its versions omit some clonotypes, under half of them owing to an unresolved V gene in the studies checked, with the rest unexplained. V and J calls plus clone size are reproduced from that table; the DNA served to infer D and trimming. The sample contains 65,000 or so clones, about 89% of them found a single time. The ten largest clones capture roughly 10% of the sample.

The time point label corresponds to: after dendritic cell vaccination, including at tumor progression/relapse. Selection of patients required sufficient residual fresh-frozen tumor tissue and over two years of available survival data. An isocitrate dehydrogenase mutation was not carried by any of the glioblastoma patients, although molecular status was otherwise variable. PBMC were collected before vaccination, two weeks after the third vaccination, and at tumor progression when it occurred. The Qiagen DNeasy Blood extraction Kit was used to extract genomic DNA. As for this clone: There is no known antigen for this receptor. Per-base qualities were not stored, and no clone one base away is much larger.

The CDR3 holds 12 amino acids from the cysteine to the phenylalanine. The sequence is cut down to CDR3 DNA, 36 bases in frame from base 1. From the germline V gene (reference sequence), CDR1 is GTSNPN and CDR2 is SVGIG. The trim is 0 bases for V and 6 bases for J, with a gap of 9 bases between the germline ends. The specimen comprised blood, sampled after dendritic cell vaccination. The source is a human donor with glioblastoma. The rearrangement joined TRBV30 to TRBJ2-7; no D gene can be assigned with confidence. The base sequence is TGTGCCTGGAGTGTGGCGGTGTCCGAGCAGTACTTC. It specifies CAWSVAVSEQYF.